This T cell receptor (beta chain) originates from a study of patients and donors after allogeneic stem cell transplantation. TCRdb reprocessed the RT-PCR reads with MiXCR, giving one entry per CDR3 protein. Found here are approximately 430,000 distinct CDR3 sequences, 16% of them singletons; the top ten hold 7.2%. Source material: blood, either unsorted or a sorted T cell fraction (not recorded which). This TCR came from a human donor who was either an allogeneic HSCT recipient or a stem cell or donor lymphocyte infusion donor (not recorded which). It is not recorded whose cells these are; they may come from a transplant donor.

CDR3 region: CATKPGRRNTEAFF. The CDR3 DNA reads as TGTGCCACCAAGCCCGGGAGGAGGAACACTGAAGCTTTCTTT. The chain links TRBV6-1 to TRBJ1-1, with D uncertain. This CDR3 has 14 amino acids. Deletions cut 10 bases from V and 1 base from J, with 16 bases between. The germline CDR1 and CDR2 sequences are MNHNS and SASEGT.